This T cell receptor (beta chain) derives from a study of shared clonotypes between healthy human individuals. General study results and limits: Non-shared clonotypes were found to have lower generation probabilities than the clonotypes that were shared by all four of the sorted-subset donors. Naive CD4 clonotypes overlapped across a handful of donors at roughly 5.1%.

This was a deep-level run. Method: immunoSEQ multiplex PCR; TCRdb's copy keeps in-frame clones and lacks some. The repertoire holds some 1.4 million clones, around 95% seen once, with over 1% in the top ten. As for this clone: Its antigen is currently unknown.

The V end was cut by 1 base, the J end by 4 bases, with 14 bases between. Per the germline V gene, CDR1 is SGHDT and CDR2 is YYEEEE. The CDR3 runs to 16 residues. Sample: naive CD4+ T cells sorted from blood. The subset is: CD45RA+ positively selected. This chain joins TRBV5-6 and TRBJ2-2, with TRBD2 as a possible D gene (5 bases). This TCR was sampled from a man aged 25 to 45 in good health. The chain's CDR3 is CASSLIGNSRTGELFF. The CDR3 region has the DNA TGTGCCAGCAGCTTGATCGGGAACTCACGCACCGGGGAGCTGTTTTTT.